The 13 T cell receptor beta chains presented below share a single source sample, sequenced in a study of CD8 T cells in Susac syndrome. Random-hexamer reverse transcription was applied to roughly 0.45 to 1 ug RNA. Each CDR3 protein is one row after TCRdb ran MiXCR on the immunoSEQ multiplex PCR reads. The repertoire holds 250,000 to 300,000 distinct CDR3 sequences, 70% to 90% seen once, with under 0.2% in the top ten. Sample: CD8+ T cells from PBMCs. Every receptor here comes from a human donor with multiple sclerosis.

The chain has TRBV11-2 and TRBJ2-5; D remains unclear. V was pared by 5 bases and J by 4 bases, with 17 bases between. CDR1 is SGHAT and CDR2 is FQNNGV in the germline V gene. The CDR3 extends over 15 amino acids. The CDR3 sequence is CASSPSTGIGETQYF. The CDR3 nucleotides are TGTGCCAGCAGCCCCAGCACCGGAATAGGAGAGACCCAGTACTTC.

The rearrangement joins TRBV2 to TRBJ2-1; possible D gene TRBD1, 7 bases. CDR3 length: 14 residues. Germline CDR1 reads SNHLY; CDR2 reads FYNNEI. V lost 4 bases to trimming and J lost 8 bases, with 15 bases between them. DNA of the CDR3: TGTGCCAGCAGTGGCGGGACAGCCGCACATGAGCAGTTCTTC. This sequence encodes CASSGGTAAHEQFF.

The chain combines TRBV6-4 with TRBJ1-1; weak D call: TRBD1 (5 bases). V was pared by 2 bases and J by 9 bases, with 10 bases between. Germline values: CDR1 MRHNA, CDR2 SNTAGT. The CDR3 totals 12 residues. CDR3 coding DNA: TGTGCCAGCAGTGACGGGGGGGGGAAAGCTTTCTTT. Its translation is CASSDGGGKAFF.

This clonotype was seen a few times. V usage is TRBV28 and J usage is TRBJ2-7; 10 bases are a match to TRBD1. CDR1 and CDR2 (germline): MDHEN, SYDVKM. After removal of 3 bases from V and 2 bases from J, the junction contained 7 bases not matched to a gene. The CDR3 spans 16 residues. The CDR3 region has the DNA TGTGCCAGCAGTTTCATCGACAGGGGGCTTCCCTACGAGCAGTACTTC. Protein: CASSFIDRGLPYEQYF.

This chain links TRBV28 with TRBJ2-5; 12 nucleotides line up with TRBD2. The CDR3 loop spans 16 amino acids. The germline V gene encodes CDR1 MDHEN and CDR2 SYDVKM. Trimming at V came to 10 bases and at J to 4 bases, leaving 13 bases not matched to a gene. The DNA of the CDR3 is TGTGCCATCCGTTGGACTAGCGGGAAAGGGGGAGAGACCCAGTACTTC. Translation gives CAIRWTSGKGGETQYF.

The J gene is TRBJ1-1, the V gene TRBV20-1, with D possibly being TRBD1 (6 bases). Trimming shortened V by 5 bases and J by 4 bases, and 20 bases separated the two germline ends. In germline, CDR1 is DFQATT, CDR2 SNEGSKA (reference sequence). CDR3 size: 15 residues. The CDR3, as DNA: TGCAGTGCTCCCCTGGTGGGGGCCTACGCCACTGAAGCTTTCTTT. Amino acids: CSAPLVGAYATEAFF.

V and J are TRBV2 and TRBJ1-2, with D maybe TRBD1 (5 bases). Germline assignment: CDR1 SNHLY and CDR2 FYNNEI. V shed 11 bases and J shed 4 bases, with 20 bases lying between them. The CDR3 consists of 14 residues. CDR3 residues: CARPVDNWGYGYTF. CDR3 coding DNA: TGTGCCCGTCCGGTGGACAATTGGGGCTATGGCTACACCTTC. Combining the CDR3 with reference TRBV2 and TRBJ1-2 gives the whole variable domain EPEVTQTPSHQVTQMGQEVILRCVPISNHLYFYWYRQILGQKVEFLVSFYNNEISEKSEIFDDQFSVERPDGSNFTLKIRSTKLEDSAMYFCARPVDNWGYGYTFGSGTRLTVV.

The gene calls are TRBV29-1 and TRBJ2-1; 8 nucleotides agree with TRBD2. CDR1 and CDR2 from the germline V gene are SQVTM and ANQGSEA. With V trimmed by 1 base and J by 15 bases, 17 bases remained unmatched. This CDR3 has 15 residues. The CDR3 DNA is TGCAGCGTTGAAGTGCGGGAGGCCCGAGCTGGCGTCGGGTTCTTC. This codes for CSVEVREARAGVGFF.

J is TRBJ2-1 and V is TRBV6-6; 11 bases map to TRBD2. Germline trimming cut 4 bases from V and 7 bases from J; bases unmatched to any gene: 9. This CDR3 is 16 amino acids long. The germline gives CDR1 MNHNY, CDR2 SVGAGI (reference sequence). CDR3 DNA sequence: TGTGCCAGCAGTTTTTCCCGTACTAGCGGGAGAAATGAGCAGTTCTTC. Amino acid sequence: CASSFSRTSGRNEQFF.

The chain carries TRBV7-6 and TRBJ2-2; D gene uncertain. CDR3 length: 13 amino acids. Deletions cut 7 bases from V and 7 bases from J, with 13 bases between. Germline-derived CDR1 and CDR2 are SGHVS and FNYEAQ. CDR3 bases: TGTGCCAGCACTCAAACCCCGGGCGGGGAGCTGTTTTTT. Protein sequence: CASTQTPGGELFF.

The chain recombines TRBV5-4 with TRBJ2-6; D is uncertain. The CDR3 runs to 14 residues. The V gene's germline CDR1 is SGHNT and CDR2 YYREEE (reference sequence). The V end lost 2 bases, the J end lost 4 bases, and 7 bases lay between the germline ends. As DNA, the CDR3 is TGTGCCAGCAGCTTAGGGTGGGGGGCCAACGTCCTGACTTTC. It yields the protein CASSLGWGANVLTF.

The chain combines TRBV9 with TRBJ2-4; TRBD1 or TRBD2 may be the D gene (5 bases each). CDR3 length equals 16 residues. Germline-derived CDR1 and CDR2 are SGDLS and YYNGEE. V shed 0 bases and J shed 5 bases, with 15 bases lying between them. The CDR3 nucleotides are TGTGCCAGCAGCGTAGGTGGGGGTCCGATTGAAAACATTCAGTACTTC. It encodes CASSVGGGPIENIQYF.

The chain combines TRBV5-6 with TRBJ2-3; TRBD2 might be the D (6 bases). CDR1 is SGHDT and CDR2 is YYEEEE in the germline V gene. The CDR3 covers 13 residues. V was trimmed by 4 bases and J by 3 bases, leaving 9 bases between them. The CDR3 DNA follows: TGTGCCAGCAGCCCGGGGGTAACAGATACGCAGTATTTT. This gives the protein CASSPGVTDTQYF.